This is a list of T cell receptor beta chains from one sample in a study of blood T cells in healthy people across ages. TCRdb independently ran MiXCR on the 5' RACE reads; one entry per CDR3 protein. The sample carries over 750,000 distinct CDR3 sequences, just under 25% recorded once. This sample also appeared in a second study, on T cells of mothers and their children.

Sequencing was performed on blood. These receptors all stem from a boy aged 5-17 years in good health. The CDR3 runs from the conserved cysteine through the conserved F or W. Fields, in order: J gene, D gene, CDR3 length, V gene, clone size, CDR3 DNA, CDR3 protein. A D gene is named only where the DNA matches it firmly. Clone size is given for some rows only: seen once, a few or many times, or a class if the clone is expanded.

>TRBJ2-5|.|14|TRBV4-1|few
TGCGCCAGCAGCCAAGGTCAATCCCAAGAGACCCAGTACTTC
CASSQGQSQETQYF
>TRBJ1-2|.|13|TRBV12-3/TRBV12-4|.
TGTGCCAGCAGTTTTTACAGTAACTATGGCTACACCTTC
CASSFYSNYGYTF
>TRBJ2-7|TRBD2|14|TRBV29-1|.
TGCAGCGTTCTCGTCACTAGCGGGACCAACGAGCAGTACTTC
CSVLVTSGTNEQYF
>TRBJ1-2|TRBD1|12|TRBV12-3/TRBV12-4|.
TGTGCCGGCTACAGGGGGATCTATGGCTACACCTTC
CAGYRGIYGYTF
>TRBJ2-7|TRBD1|13|TRBV20-1|.
TGCAGTGCTTTGGGGACAGGTAGCTACGAGCAGTACTTC
CSALGTGSYEQYF
>TRBJ1-1|.|13|TRBV5-1|once
TGCGCCAGCAGTCAGGCAGTAACCACTGAAGCTTTCTTT
CASSQAVTTEAFF
>TRBJ2-1|TRBD1|14|TRBV11-2|few
TGTGCCAGCAGGGACGACAGGGCCGTCAATGAGCAGTTCTTC
CASRDDRAVNEQFF
>TRBJ1-3|TRBD1|16|TRBV4-3|few
TGCGCCAGCAGCCAAGACCGGACAGGTTATGGAAATACCATATATTTT
CASSQDRTGYGNTIYF
>TRBJ2-5|.|14|TRBV29-1|few
TGCAGCGTATCCTCCGGGACTGGGCAAGAGACCCAGTACTTC
CSVSSGTGQETQYF
>TRBJ2-6|.|16|TRBV4-2|few
TGTGCCAGCAGAGTTCAGGGGCCCTCTGGGGCCAACGTCCTGACTTTC
CASRVQGPSGANVLTF
>TRBJ1-3|.|14|TRBV12-3/TRBV12-4|few
TGTGCCAGCAGTTTGATGGATTCTGGAAACACCATATATTTT
CASSLMDSGNTIYF
>TRBJ2-7|.|14|TRBV6-6|.
TGTGCCAGCAGCCCGTGGACAGACTACTACGAGCAGTACTTC
CASSPWTDYYEQYF
>TRBJ2-7|.|14|TRBV28|few
TGTGCCAGCAGCCCGTCGGGGCAGTCCTACGAGCAGTACTTC
CASSPSGQSYEQYF
>TRBJ2-4|.|16|TRBV7-9|few
TGTGCCAGCAGCGACACCGCAGAAAAAGCCAAAAACATTCAGTACTTC
CASSDTAEKAKNIQYF
>TRBJ1-4|.|14|TRBV15|.
TGTGCCACCAGCAGAGATGGGCCTATTGAAAAACTGTTTTTT
CATSRDGPIEKLFF
>TRBJ1-4|.|13|TRBV7-8|.
TGTGCCAGCAGCGACACTGGTGGGGAAAAACTGTTTTTT
CASSDTGGEKLFF
>TRBJ1-2|TRBD1|13|TRBV2|.
TGTGCCTGCAGTGGGGGACAGGGGGACGGCTACACCTTC
CACSGGQGDGYTF
>TRBJ2-3|.|14|TRBV20-1|.
TGCAGTGCTAGAAAGGGAGAAGGCACAGATACGCAGTATTTT
CSARKGEGTDTQYF
>TRBJ2-1|.|14|TRBV4-1|.
TGCGCCAGCAGCCAGCCGAGGGTAAGGAATGAGCAGTTCTTC
CASSQPRVRNEQFF
>TRBJ2-1|TRBD1|14|TRBV24-1|.
TGTGCCACCAGTGATCTCGGACAGGTTACGGGGCAGTTCTTC
CATSDLGQVTGQFF
>TRBJ1-2|TRBD1|15|TRBV5-1|.
TGCGCCAGCAGCTTGTGGACAGGGAAAATAGATGGCTACACCTTC
CASSLWTGKIDGYTF
>TRBJ2-7|.|16|TRBV13|.
TGTGCCAGCAGGGAAGGAGGCGCAGGGCCGACCTACGAGCAGTACTTC
CASREGGAGPTYEQYF
>TRBJ2-7|.|15|TRBV20-1|.
TGCAGTGCTAGAGTACGAGCGGGCACAACCTACGAGCAGTACTTC
CSARVRAGTTYEQYF
>TRBJ2-5|.|12|TRBV27|few
TGTGCCAGTCCAGGGTGCCAAGAGACCCAGTACTTC
CASPGCQETQYF
>TRBJ1-5|.|15|TRBV6-5|.
TGTGCCAGCAGTTACTCGGGAGTTAGCAATCAGCCCCAGCATTTT
CASSYSGVSNQPQHF
>TRBJ1-3|.|16|TRBV7-2|.
TGTGCCAGCAGCACGACCGGAGGGGGTACTGGAAACACCATATATTTT
CASSTTGGGTGNTIYF
>TRBJ1-1|TRBD1|15|TRBV11-2|once
TGTGCCAGCAGCTTAGCGGGACAGGTGAACACTGAAGCTTTCTTT
CASSLAGQVNTEAFF
>TRBJ2-1|.|18|TRBV21-1|few
TGTGCCAGCAGCAAAAATCGGTATGGGGACAGGAGTTACAATGAGCAGTTCTTC
CASSKNRYGDRSYNEQFF
>TRBJ2-1|TRBD2|18|TRBV11-2|.
TGTGCCAGCAGCTTTTACCTCGGACTAGCGGGGAGCTACAATGAGCAGTTCTTC
CASSFYLGLAGSYNEQFF
>TRBJ2-5|.|14|TRBV7-2|few
TGTGCCAGCAGCTTAGAACCGGGTCAAGAGACCCAGTACTTC
CASSLEPGQETQYF
>TRBJ2-1|TRBD2|16|TRBV5-1|.
TGCGCCAGCAGCAGAACTAGCGCGAGCTCCTACAATGAGCAGTTCTTC
CASSRTSASSYNEQFF
>TRBJ2-7|.|12|TRBV11-2|few
TGTGCCAGCACGGGTTACTCCTACGAGCAGTACTTC
CASTGYSYEQYF
>TRBJ2-3|.|16|TRBV12-3/TRBV12-4|few
TGTGCCAGCAGTCTCGGGACTCTGTCCAGCATAGATACGCAGTATTTT
CASSLGTLSSIDTQYF
>TRBJ2-7|TRBD2|16|TRBV4-2|few
TGTGCCAGCAGCCAAGTCAAGACTAGCGGTTCCTACGAGCAGTACTTC
CASSQVKTSGSYEQYF
>TRBJ2-5|TRBD1|16|TRBV7-8|.
TGTGCCAGCAGCTTTCCCGGGACAGAGAGAATAGAGACCCAGTACTTC
CASSFPGTERIETQYF
>TRBJ1-1|.|14|TRBV12-3/TRBV12-4|.
TGTGCCAGCAGTTTCAGCCAGATTAACACTGAAGCTTTCTTT
CASSFSQINTEAFF
>TRBJ2-5|.|13|TRBV7-2|.
TGTGCCAGCAGCCACCAACTAGGGGAGACCCAGTACTTC
CASSHQLGETQYF
>TRBJ1-2|.|14|TRBV20-1|.
TGCAGTGCAAGGGACGTCCGGATTGGCTATGGCTACACCTTC
CSARDVRIGYGYTF
>TRBJ1-1|.|14|TRBV4-1|few
TGCGCCAGCAACCACCCAGCGGGGAACACTGAAGCTTTCTTT
CASNHPAGNTEAFF
>TRBJ1-1|.|13|TRBV10-3|few
TGTGCCATCAGGGGGGTCGGGCCCACTGAAGCTTTCTTT
CAIRGVGPTEAFF
>TRBJ2-7|.|14|TRBV28|.
TGTGCCAGCAGTCCTCGGACAGATGGCTACGAGCAGTACTTC
CASSPRTDGYEQYF